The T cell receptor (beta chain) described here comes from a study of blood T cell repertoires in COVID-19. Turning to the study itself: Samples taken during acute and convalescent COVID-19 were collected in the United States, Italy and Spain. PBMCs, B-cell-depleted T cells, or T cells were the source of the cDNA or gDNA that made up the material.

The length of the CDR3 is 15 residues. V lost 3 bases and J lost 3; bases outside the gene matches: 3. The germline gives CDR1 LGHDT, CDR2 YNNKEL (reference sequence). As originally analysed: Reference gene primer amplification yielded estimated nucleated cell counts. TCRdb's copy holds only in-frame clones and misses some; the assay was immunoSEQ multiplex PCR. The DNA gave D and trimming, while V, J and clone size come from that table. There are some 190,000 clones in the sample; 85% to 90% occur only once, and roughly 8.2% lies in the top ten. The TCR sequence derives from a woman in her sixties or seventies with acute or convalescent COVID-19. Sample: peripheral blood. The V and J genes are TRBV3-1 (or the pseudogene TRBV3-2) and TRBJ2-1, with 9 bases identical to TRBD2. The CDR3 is CASSHSSGNYNEQFF. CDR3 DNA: TGTGCCAGCAGCCATTCTAGCGGGAACTACAATGAGCAGTTCTTC.